This T cell receptor beta chain was documented in a study of T-cell reconstitution after alpha-beta-depleted transplantation in children. On this clonotype itself: Antigen unknown. One end of the junction varies from germline; a read error may be responsible.

Unique molecular identifiers were built into the TCRbeta library. TCRdb re-derived calls from the PCR reads in MiXCR, one entry per CDR3 protein. The table lists some 78,000 distinct CDR3 sequences, roughly 13% of them singletons. The study, taken as a whole, reports: Several hundred expanded graft clones reportedly gave rise to the alpha-beta T cells present about two months after transplant. Elevated TCRbeta diversity at day 60 was traced, in some patients, to surviving recipient T cells and thymic progenitors.

The CDR3 totals 15 residues. The germline gives CDR1 DFQATT, CDR2 SNEGSKA (reference sequence). This receptor was identified in a male patient between 2 and 10 years old who had a stem cell transplant for acute lymphoblastic leukemia, so the T cells may come from the graft donor. Material: PBMCs, mostly from graft donor cells, obtained 180 days after TCRalphabeta/CD19-depleted stem cell transplant. The chain links TRBV20-1 to TRBJ2-7, with D possibly matching TRBD1 (6 bases). The CDR3 loop reads CSASGEQGSAYEQNF. The CDR3 DNA is TGCAGTGCTAGCGGGGAACAGGGCTCCGCCTACGAGCAGAACTTC.